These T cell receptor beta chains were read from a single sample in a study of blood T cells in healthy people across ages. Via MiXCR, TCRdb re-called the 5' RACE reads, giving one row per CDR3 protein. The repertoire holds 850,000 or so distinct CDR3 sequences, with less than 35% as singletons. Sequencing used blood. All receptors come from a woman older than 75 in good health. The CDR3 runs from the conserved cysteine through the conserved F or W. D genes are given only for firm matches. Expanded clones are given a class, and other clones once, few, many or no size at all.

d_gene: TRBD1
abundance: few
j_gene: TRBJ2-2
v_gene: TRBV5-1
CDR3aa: CASSAAITGESGELFF
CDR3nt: TGCGCCAGCAGCGCAGCCATTACAGGGGAGTCCGGGGAGCTGTTTTTT

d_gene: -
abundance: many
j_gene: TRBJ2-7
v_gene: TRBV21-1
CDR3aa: CASSRDRFHSYEQYF
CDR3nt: TGTGCCAGCAGCAGGGACAGGTTCCACTCCTACGAGCAGTACTTC

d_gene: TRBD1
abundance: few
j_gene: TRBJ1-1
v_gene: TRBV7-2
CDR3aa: CASSSSNRGGTEAFF
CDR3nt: TGTGCCAGCAGCTCCTCAAACAGGGGAGGAACTGAAGCTTTCTTT

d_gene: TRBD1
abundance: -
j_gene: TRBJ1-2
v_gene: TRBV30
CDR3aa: CAWDRKGGAGYGYTF
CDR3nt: TGTGCCTGGGATCGTAAAGGGGGCGCGGGCTATGGCTACACCTTC

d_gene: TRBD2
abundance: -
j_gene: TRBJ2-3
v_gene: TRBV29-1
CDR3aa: CSVVLAGRTDTQYF
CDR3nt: TGCAGCGTTGTGCTAGCGGGGCGCACAGATACGCAGTATTTT

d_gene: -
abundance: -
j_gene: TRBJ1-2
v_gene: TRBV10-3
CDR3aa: CAISESAGANYGYTF
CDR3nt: TGTGCCATCAGTGAGTCGGCGGGGGCGAACTATGGCTACACCTTC

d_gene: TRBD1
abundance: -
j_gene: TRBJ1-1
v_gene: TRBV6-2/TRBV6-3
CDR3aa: CASRRQGALGTEAFF
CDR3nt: TGTGCCAGCCGCCGACAGGGGGCTCTGGGCACTGAAGCTTTCTTT

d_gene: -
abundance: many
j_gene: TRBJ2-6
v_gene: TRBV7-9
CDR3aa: CASRRGNNVLTF
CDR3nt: TGTGCCAGTCGTAGGGGTAACAACGTCCTGACTTTC

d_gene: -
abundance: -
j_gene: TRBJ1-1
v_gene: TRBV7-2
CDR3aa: CASSSPPFRTEAFF
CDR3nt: TGTGCCAGCAGCTCGCCGCCATTCCGCACTGAAGCTTTCTTT

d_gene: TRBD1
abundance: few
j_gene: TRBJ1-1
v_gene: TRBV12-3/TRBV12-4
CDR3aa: CASSTGETEAFF
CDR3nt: TGTGCCAGCAGTACAGGGGAGACTGAAGCTTTCTTT

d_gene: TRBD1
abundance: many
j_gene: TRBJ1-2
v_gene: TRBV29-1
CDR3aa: CSVRTGQNYGYTF
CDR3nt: TGCAGCGTCCGGACAGGGCAGAACTATGGCTACACCTTC

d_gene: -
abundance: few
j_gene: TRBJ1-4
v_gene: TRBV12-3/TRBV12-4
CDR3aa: CASSPSPGFREKLFF
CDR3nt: TGTGCCAGCAGCCCGAGCCCAGGGTTCCGGGAAAAACTGTTTTTT

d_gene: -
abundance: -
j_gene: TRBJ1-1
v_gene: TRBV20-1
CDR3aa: CSAPRSGTPDPEAFF
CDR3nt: TGCAGTGCCCCGAGGTCTGGGACTCCCGACCCTGAAGCTTTCTTT

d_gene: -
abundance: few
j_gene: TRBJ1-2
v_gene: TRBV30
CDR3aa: CAWSVGPSYGYTF
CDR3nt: TGTGCCTGGAGTGTAGGTCCTTCCTATGGCTACACCTTC

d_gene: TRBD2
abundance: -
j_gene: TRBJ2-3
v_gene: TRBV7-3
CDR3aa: CASSLLHWTSGGSTDTQYF
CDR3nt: TGTGCCAGCAGCTTACTCCATTGGACTAGCGGGGGTAGCACAGATACGCAGTATTTT

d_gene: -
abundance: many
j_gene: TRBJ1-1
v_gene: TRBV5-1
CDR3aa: CASSPGVLNTEAFF
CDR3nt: TGCGCCAGCAGCCCGGGAGTGCTGAACACTGAAGCTTTCTTT

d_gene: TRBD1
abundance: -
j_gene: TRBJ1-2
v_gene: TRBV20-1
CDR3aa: CSAPGTGENYGYTF
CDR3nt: TGCAGTGCACCCGGGACAGGGGAAAACTATGGCTACACCTTC

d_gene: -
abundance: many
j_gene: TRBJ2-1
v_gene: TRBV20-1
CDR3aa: CSARRLGLSEQFF
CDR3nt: TGCAGTGCTAGGCGACTAGGGCTTAGTGAGCAGTTCTTC

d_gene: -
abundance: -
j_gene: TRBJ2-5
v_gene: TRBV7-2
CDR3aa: CASSLRWEETQYF
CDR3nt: TGTGCCAGCAGCTTACGCTGGGAAGAGACCCAGTACTTC

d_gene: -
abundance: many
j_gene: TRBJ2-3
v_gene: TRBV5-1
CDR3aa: CASSTRPGKTTDTQYF
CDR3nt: TGCGCCAGCAGCACCCGCCCTGGCAAGACCACAGATACGCAGTATTTT

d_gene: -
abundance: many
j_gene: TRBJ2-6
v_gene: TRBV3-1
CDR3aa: CASSQDPGTGANVLTF
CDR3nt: TGTGCCAGCAGCCAAGATCCAGGGACTGGGGCCAACGTCCTGACTTTC

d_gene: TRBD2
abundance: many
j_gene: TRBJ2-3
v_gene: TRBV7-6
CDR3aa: CASSPTSGGGTDTQYF
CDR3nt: TGTGCCAGCAGCCCTACTAGCGGGGGAGGTACAGATACGCAGTATTTT

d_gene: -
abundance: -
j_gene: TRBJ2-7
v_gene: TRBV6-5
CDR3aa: CASSYDRQYF
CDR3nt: TGTGCCAGCAGTTACGACAGGCAGTACTTC

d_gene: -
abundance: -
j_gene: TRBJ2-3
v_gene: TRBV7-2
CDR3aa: CASSSRDKKDTQYF
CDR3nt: TGTGCCAGCAGCTCACGGGACAAGAAAGATACGCAGTATTTT

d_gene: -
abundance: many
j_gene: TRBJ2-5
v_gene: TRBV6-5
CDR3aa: CASSYSTVSGVKGETQYF
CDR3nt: TGTGCCAGCAGTTACTCGACAGTCTCGGGGGTCAAGGGAGAGACCCAGTACTTC

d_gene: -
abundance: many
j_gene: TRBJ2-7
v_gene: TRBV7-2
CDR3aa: CASSLAVRGYEQYF
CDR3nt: TGTGCCAGCAGCTTAGCGGTCAGGGGCTACGAGCAGTACTTC

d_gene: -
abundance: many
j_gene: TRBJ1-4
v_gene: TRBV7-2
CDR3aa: CASSPGGGSNEKLFF
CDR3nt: TGTGCCAGCAGCCCCGGTGGGGGAAGTAATGAAAAACTGTTTTTT

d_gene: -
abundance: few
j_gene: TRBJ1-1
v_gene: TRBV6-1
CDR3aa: CASSEVWMNTEAFF
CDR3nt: TGTGCCAGCAGTGAAGTTTGGATGAACACTGAAGCTTTCTTT

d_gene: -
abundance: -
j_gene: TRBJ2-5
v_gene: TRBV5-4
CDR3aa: CASKRELGEETQYF
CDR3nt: TGTGCCAGCAAGCGCGAACTGGGGGAAGAGACCCAGTACTTC

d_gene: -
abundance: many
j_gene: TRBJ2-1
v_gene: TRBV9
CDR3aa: CASSLTQEEQFF
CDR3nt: TGTGCCAGCAGCCTCACGCAGGAGGAGCAGTTCTTC

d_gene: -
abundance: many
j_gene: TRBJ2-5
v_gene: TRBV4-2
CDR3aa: CASSQDWGSGETQYF
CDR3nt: TGTGCCAGCAGCCAAGACTGGGGCAGCGGGGAGACCCAGTACTTC

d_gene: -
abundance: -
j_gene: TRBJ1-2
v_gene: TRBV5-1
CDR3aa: CASSPRQELYGYTF
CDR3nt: TGCGCCAGCAGCCCACGACAGGAATTATATGGCTACACCTTC

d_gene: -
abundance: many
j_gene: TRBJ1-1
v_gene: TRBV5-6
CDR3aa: CASSLENTGNTEAFF
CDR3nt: TGTGCCAGCAGCTTGGAGAATACAGGCAACACTGAAGCTTTCTTT